The 5 T cell receptor beta chains listed next were all sequenced from one sample in a study of CD8 T cells in ankylosing spondylitis. TCRdb redid the calling of the 5' RACE reads with MiXCR, one entry per CDR3 protein. The top ten hold 13% to 15% of the sample, which has about 160,000 distinct CDR3 sequences, more than 40% seen once. Material: synovial fluid, either unsorted or a sorted T cell fraction (not recorded which). The origin of the receptors is a male donor with ankylosing spondylitis.

This clonotype was detected a few times. The chain combines TRBV6-4 with TRBJ2-3, with 10 bases identical to TRBD1. V was pared by 2 bases and J by 1 base, with 0 bases of the junction left unmatched. Germline CDR1 MRHNA, CDR2 SNTAGT. The CDR3 has 15 amino acids. CDR3 nucleotide sequence: TGTGCCAGCAGTGACGGGACAGGGGGCACAGATACGCAGTATTTT. Protein product: CASSDGTGGTDTQYF.

The chain is built from TRBV7-3 and TRBJ1-6; TRBD1 might be the D (5 bases). V was trimmed by 5 bases and J by 11 bases, leaving 22 bases between them. Per the germline V gene, CDR1 is SGHTA and CDR2 is FQGTGA. The CDR3 is made up of 16 amino acids. CDR3: CASSAIWGLTIAPLHF. The CDR3 DNA sequence: TGTGCCAGCAGCGCCATATGGGGACTCACCATAGCACCCCTCCACTTT.

The CDR3 sequence is CASSYAGHEQFF. The CDR3 DNA sequence: TGTGCCAGCAGCTACGCCGGGCATGAGCAGTTCTTC. The J gene is TRBJ2-1, the V gene TRBV6-2 or TRBV6-3; the D is unclear. The CDR3 contains 12 residues. Germline-derived CDR1 and CDR2 are MNHEY and SVGEGT. Between the trimmed V and J ends, which lost 6 bases and 8 bases, there was a span of 11 bases.

This clonotype was found a few times. This chain links TRBV10-3 with TRBJ1-5, with TRBD1 identical over 9 bases. The germline V gene has CDR1 ENHRY and CDR2 SYGVKD. V lost 3 bases, J lost 8 bases, and 8 bases stayed unmatched. The CDR3 is made up of 15 amino acids. The CDR3 is CAISDTGTGIEPQHF. In nucleotides, the CDR3 is TGTGCCATCAGTGACACCGGGACAGGGATTGAGCCCCAGCATTTT.

This clonotype appeared a few times. The rearrangement uses TRBV7-9 and TRBJ1-4; 7 positions match TRBD1. CDR3 length: 16 amino acids. Germline V gene data show CDR1 as SEHNR and CDR2 as FQNEAQ (reference sequence). Trimming removed 2 bases from V and 4 bases from J; junction bases left unmatched: 7. DNA of the CDR3: TGTGCCAGCAGCTTAATTTCGGGACAGAATAATGAAAAACTGTTTTTT. It translates to CASSLISGQNNEKLFF.